This T cell receptor (beta chain) was retrieved from a study of shared clonotypes between healthy human individuals. The study's findings and limits: Non-shared clonotypes had lower generation probabilities than those shared by all four donors.

Trimming removed 1 base from V and 2 bases from J, with 11 bases in between. This CDR3 has 15 amino acids. In germline, CDR1 is SGHAT, CDR2 FQDESV (reference sequence). In the case of this clone: Its specificity is not known.

Over several immunoSEQ plates, each subset's genomic DNA was distributed in even portions. Some 29,000 T cell genomes (about 210 ng DNA) went into each sorted-subset replicate. TCRdb keeps only in-frame clones here, not all; method: immunoSEQ multiplex PCR. The data contain more than 2,000,000 clones, more than 85% of them singletons. The rearrangement joins TRBV11-1 to TRBJ1-2; D is perhaps TRBD1 (5 bases). This TCR was recovered from a man younger than 35 in good health. Some clones in this sample may be carry-over from other donors' samples. The sample consisted of naive CD4+ T cells from PBMCs. Described subset: CD45RA+ positively selected. The CDR3 DNA follows: TGTGCCAGCAGCTTAGAAACGACAGCCAACTATGGCTACACCTTC. Translating it yields CASSLETTANYGYTF.